This T cell receptor beta chain was sequenced during a study of T cells in Graves' hyperthyroidism and ophthalmopathy. CDR1 SQVTM and CDR2 ANQGSEA come from the germline V gene. The CDR3 is 13 residues long. V gave up 8 bases and J gave up 8 bases; unmatched junction bases: 9. Amplification yielded TCR beta CDR3 regions, with RNA transcripts as the source. A first-round RT-PCR of the TCR CDR3 used the HTBI primer set. TCRdb reprocessed the multiplex PCR reads via MiXCR and lists one record per CDR3 protein. The table has 20,000 to 30,000 distinct CDR3 sequences, roughly 45% seen once. In regard to this clonotype: Antigen unknown.

The study's findings and limits: Progression to ophthalmopathy was predicted a median of approximately 6.4 months early.

This chain joins TRBV29-1 and TRBJ2-1; TRBD2 matches 10 bases. The receptor comes from a woman under 40 with Graves' hyperthyroidism. What was sequenced was blood. CDR3 region: CSLSLAGVYEQFF. In nucleotides, the CDR3 is TGCAGCTTGTCTCTAGCGGGAGTTTATGAGCAGTTCTTC.